Below, one T cell receptor (beta chain) is given with its context. The source of the sample is a study of blood T cell repertoires in COVID-19. Study-wide background: The United States, Italy and Spain supplied acute and convalescent COVID-19 samples.

With 0 bases clipped from V and 7 bases from J, the junction kept 6 bases outside the gene matches. CDR1 and CDR2 (germline): LGHNA, YSLEER. The CDR3 has 16 amino acids. Using immunoSEQ multiplex PCR, the repertoire was profiled, and TCRdb retains in-frame clones only, with some absent. The data hold under 200,000 clones, with roughly 84% observed a single time. The sample consisted of peripheral blood. This clonotype was obtained from a human donor in a cohort sampled during active COVID-19. The chain combines TRBV4-3 with TRBJ2-1; TRBD2 agrees at 10 bases. The CDR3 DNA sequence: TGCGCCAGCAGCCAAGATACAACTAGCGGGGCGAATGAGCAGTTCTTC. Amino acids: CASSQDTTSGANEQFF.